The rows below give T cell receptor beta chains drawn from one sample of a study of shared T cell receptors in the human thymus. TCRdb's copy holds only in-frame clones and misses some; the assay was immunoSEQ multiplex PCR. Of 700,000 or so clones in the sample, approximately 85% were seen once. This sample was shared with a second study, whose subject was human thymus T cells.

The sample taken for sequencing was thymocytes. These TCRs come from a girl under three years old with a congenital heart defect. The conserved cysteine and the conserved F or W are not part of the CDR3 here. Expanded clones are given a class, and other clones once, few, many or no size at all.

TRBJ2-3 TRBV5-1 - ASSCPGTSGGGTDTQY
TRBJ1-5 TRBV4-3 - ASSQVVAGEPQH
TRBJ1-1 TRBV4-3 - ASSLRTANEAF
TRBJ2-1 TRBV25-1 - ASSSSSGDYNEQF
TRBJ1-5 TRBV25-1 - ASSERGDQPQH
TRBJ2-3 TRBV11-2 - ASSSRELWRDTQY
TRBJ1-4 TRBV5-5 - ASRSGLTNEKLF
TRBJ2-5 TRBV15 - ATSRDGTGVIAGARETQY
TRBJ1-2 TRBV5-1 - ASSPAGTGSGYT
TRBJ2-7 TRBV28 - ASSRPGTPLYEQY
TRBJ1-1 TRBV9 - ASSAETGGRF
TRBJ1-2 TRBV19 - ASSGTGARGYT
TRBJ2-6 TRBV9 - ASSGRGPSGANVLT
TRBJ2-5 TRBV12-5 - ASGRGTGNPTGQETQY
TRBJ2-1 TRBV19 - ASSIRGANNEQF
TRBJ2-1 TRBV14 - ASSPGAGQEPYNEQF
TRBJ1-6 TRBV6-5 few ASSYRENSPLH
TRBJ2-5 TRBV5-1 once ASSFRETQY
TRBJ1-3 TRBV7-8 once ASSYTVDRDIRNTIY
TRBJ1-1 TRBV14 - ASSPSRGSAEAF
TRBJ1-1 TRBV11-2 - ASSLGLAFMNTEAF
TRBJ2-5 TRBV5-8 - ASSLARGWETQY
TRBJ2-2 TRBV9 - ASSVDNFPGELF
TRBJ2-7 TRBV7-3 - ASSLTGGNDYEQY
TRBJ1-1 TRBV5-6 - ASSFPRQDTEAF
TRBJ1-1 TRBV12-5 - ASGLDARTGDF
TRBJ1-1 TRBV10-2 - ASSESTRTGGNTEAF
TRBJ2-2 TRBV7-2 - ASSLGHTGELF
TRBJ2-5 TRBV15 - ATSNISRGKQETQY
TRBJ1-6 TRBV14 - ASSQTRTGPSSYNSPLH
TRBJ2-7 TRBV7-9 few ASSRLGTGDTYEQY
TRBJ2-1 TRBV29-1 once SEELVPYNEQF
TRBJ1-2 TRBV30 - AWSVREERGGYT